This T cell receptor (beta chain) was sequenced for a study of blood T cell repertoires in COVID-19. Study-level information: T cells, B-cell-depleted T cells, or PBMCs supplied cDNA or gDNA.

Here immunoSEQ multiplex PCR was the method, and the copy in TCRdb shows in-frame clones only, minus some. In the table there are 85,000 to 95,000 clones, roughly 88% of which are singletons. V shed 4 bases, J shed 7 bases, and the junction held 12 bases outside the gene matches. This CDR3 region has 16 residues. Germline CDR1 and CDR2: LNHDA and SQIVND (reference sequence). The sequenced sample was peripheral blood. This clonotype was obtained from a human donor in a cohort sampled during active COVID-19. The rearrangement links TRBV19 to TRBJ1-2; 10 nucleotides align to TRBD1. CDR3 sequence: CASSTTRDRGRGGYTF. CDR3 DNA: TGTGCCAGTAGTACCACCCGGGACAGGGGTAGAGGTGGCTACACCTTC.